This TCR beta chain was recovered during a study of Tregs in tolerant kidney transplant recipients. Whole-study results and caveats: This study did not directly address biological reproducibility.

The CDR3 runs to 14 residues. Trimming stripped 2 bases from V and 5 bases from J, with 12 bases between. Germline V gives CDR1 SNHLY, CDR2 FYNNEI. This clone occurred a few times. Its matching antigen is unknown. Measured with immunoSEQ multiplex PCR; TCRdb has only the in-frame clones, and not every one. Here the sample spans about 1,400 clones, approximately 40% being singletons. Sequencing was carried out using Tregs from blood grown in culture. The chain links TRBV2 to TRBJ1-2; D gene ambiguous. The sequence came from a human donor in good health. The CDR3 region is CASSERVAVYGYTF. CDR3 bases: TGTGCCAGCAGTGAAAGGGTGGCAGTTTATGGCTACACCTTC. The whole variable domain, filled in from reference TRBV2 and TRBJ1-2, reads EPEVTQTPSHQVTQMGQEVILRCVPISNHLYFYWYRQILGQKVEFLVSFYNNEISEKSEIFDDQFSVERPDGSNFTLKIRSTKLEDSAMYFCASSERVAVYGYTFGSGTRLTVV.